This TCR beta chain was documented in a study of T cell responses to AZD1222 COVID-19 vaccine. Sequencing used immunoSEQ multiplex PCR; TCRdb keeps in-frame clones, though not all of them. This table holds 100,000 or so clones, more than 70% found once. The CDR3 is 14 residues long. Notes on the study in general: Donors were mostly white British, more females; clonal diversity possibly underestimated.

This clone was recorded once. Its antigen is unidentified. The input for sequencing was peripheral blood, taken on day 0 of AZD1222 vaccination. The chain joins TRBV21-1 to TRBJ2-1; the DNA was not compared with TRBD1, the D call given in the table. TRBV21-1 is assigned pseudogene status. The TCR sequence derives from an adult in good health. The CDR3 DNA reads TGTGCCAGCAGCAAAGGGGGCCAACACAATGAGCAGTTCTTC. Translating gives CASSKGGQHNEQFF.